One sample yielded the 27 T cell receptor beta chains listed below, sequenced in a study of blood T cell repertoires in COVID-19. Clones were sequenced by immunoSEQ multiplex PCR, and TCRdb holds only the in-frame ones, with some missing. The sample yields about 91,000 clones, 76% seen once. Sequenced input: peripheral blood. Receptors were obtained from a man in his 70s with acute or convalescent COVID-19.

The sample holds a few counts of this clone. The V gene is TRBV10-3, the J gene TRBJ1-1; D is ambiguous. V was cut by 0 bases and J by 1 base, with 9 bases left in between. This CDR3 contains 15 residues. CDR1 and CDR2 from the germline V gene are ENHRY and SYGVKD. CDR3 nucleotides: TGTGCCATCAGTGAGTCGGAGGGTAGGAACACTGAAGCTTTCTTT. It yields the protein CAISESEGRNTEAFF.

This chain links TRBV5-6 with TRBJ1-4, with D unresolved. This CDR3 spans 16 amino acids. The V end lost 2 bases, the J end lost 2 bases, and 13 bases lay between the germline ends. Germline V gene data show CDR1 as SGHDT and CDR2 as YYEEEE. In DNA form, the CDR3 reads TGTGCCAGCAGCTTCAATCTCGGAGAGACTAATGAAAAACTGTTTTTT. It specifies CASSFNLGETNEKLFF. Based on the CDR3 plus reference TRBV5-6 and TRBJ1-4, the full variable domain is DAGVTQSPTHLIKTRGQQVTLRCSPKSGHDTVSWYQQALGQGPQFIFQYYEEEERQRGNFPDRFSGHQFPNYSSELNVNALLLGDSALYLCASSFNLGETNEKLFFGSGTQLSVL.

Only one count was recorded for this clone. The gene calls are TRBV10-1 and TRBJ1-5; 8 nucleotides agree with TRBD1. This CDR3 has 14 amino acids. The V and J ends lost 7 bases and 4 bases, in that order; junction bases with no gene match: 6. Germline CDR1 is WNHNN and CDR2 is SYGVQD (reference sequence). This CDR3 is CASTVTGENQPQHF. DNA for the CDR3: TGCGCCAGCACTGTGACAGGGGAGAATCAGCCCCAGCATTTT.

The chain joins TRBV6-1 to TRBJ1-2; D unclear. Trimming removed 2 bases at V and 6 bases at J, with 7 bases between. The CDR3 loop spans 12 amino acids. Germline V lookup: CDR1 MNHNS, CDR2 SASEGT. The CDR3, as DNA: TGTGCCAGCAGTGAAATCTTAAATGGCTACACCTTC. As protein: CASSEILNGYTF.

The rearrangement joins TRBV5-4 to TRBJ1-2, with a tentative D call TRBD1 (5 bases). Germline CDR1 reads SGHNT; CDR2 reads YYREEE (reference sequence). This CDR3 region has 15 residues. The germline V and J ends were trimmed by 1 base and 0 bases, with 10 bases remaining between them. The chain's CDR3 is CASSLLTEPNYGYTF. The DNA for the CDR3 is TGTGCCAGCAGCTTGCTGACAGAGCCTAACTATGGCTACACCTTC.

The chain has TRBV29-1 and TRBJ2-3; D ambiguous. The length of the CDR3 is 15 residues. Trimming removed 4 bases at V and 2 bases at J, with 16 bases between. Germline V gene sequence: CDR1 SQVTM, CDR2 ANQGSEA. CDR3 amino acids: CSVVVPGLLTDTQYF. DNA for the CDR3: TGCAGCGTTGTTGTACCAGGTCTTCTCACAGATACGCAGTATTTT.

V is TRBV9 and J is TRBJ2-4; 7 bases agree with TRBD2. CDR1 SGDLS and CDR2 YYNGEE come from the germline V gene. Trimming cost V 4 bases and J 5 bases; bases outside gene matches: 15. The CDR3 covers 17 residues. CDR3 nucleotides: TGTGCCAGCAGCCCTTCTACGTGGGGGGGGGACCAAAACATTCAGTACTTC. Translation: CASSPSTWGGDQNIQYF.

This clone was seen only a few times. The chain employs TRBV5-1 and TRBJ2-2, with D tentatively TRBD2 (5 bases). Trimming shortened V by 0 bases and J by 7 bases, and 10 bases separated the two germline ends. CDR1 is SGHRS and CDR2 is YFSETQ in the germline V gene. The CDR3 sequence is 14 residues long. As DNA, the CDR3 is TGCGCCAGCAGCTTGGGGCTAGCCCGCGGGGAGCTGTTTTTT. Protein: CASSLGLARGELFF.

The chain uses TRBV3-1 (or the pseudogene TRBV3-2) and TRBJ2-6, with 10 bases that match TRBD1. Germline V lookup: CDR1 LGHDT, CDR2 YNNKEL (reference sequence). CDR3 length: 20 amino acids. With V trimmed by 5 bases and J by 3 bases, 16 bases remained unmatched. CDR3 loop: CASSGPGQGSYSGGANVLTF. Here the CDR3 DNA reads TGTGCCAGCAGCGGACCGGGACAGGGGAGTTATTCTGGTGGGGCCAACGTCCTGACTTTC.

This clone was detected a few times. The rearrangement joins TRBV7-9 to TRBJ2-1, with D unclear. The length of the CDR3 is 16 residues. V was cut by 6 bases and J by 0 bases, with 15 bases left in between. Germline assignment: CDR1 SEHNR and CDR2 FQNEAQ (reference sequence). The CDR3 sequence: CASSPRDSSSYNEQFF. Here the CDR3 DNA reads TGTGCCAGCAGTCCGAGAGACTCCAGCTCCTACAATGAGCAGTTCTTC.

This clone is a singleton in its sample. This sequence joins TRBV18 and TRBJ2-2, with 7 bases aligning to TRBD1. Germline assignment: CDR1 KGHSH and CDR2 LQKENI. V trimming: 1 base; J trimming: 0 bases; junction bases outside the gene matches: 5. The CDR3 totals 17 residues. CDR3 in amino acids: CASSPLRQGSNTGELFF. CDR3 coding DNA: TGTGCCAGCTCACCACTCCGACAGGGTTCGAACACCGGGGAGCTGTTTTTT.

The V and J genes are TRBV24-1 and TRBJ2-2, with 10 bases fitting TRBD1. The CDR3 sequence is 18 residues long. Germline V gene sequence: CDR1 KGHDR, CDR2 SFDVKD. J was trimmed by 2 bases and V by 1 base; bases with no gene match: 6. The CDR3 nucleotides read TGTGCCACCAGTGATTTTATCGGGGACAGGGGTAACACCGGGGAGCTGTTTTTT. It translates to CATSDFIGDRGNTGELFF.

This clone has only a few counts. The CDR3 DNA sequence: TGTGCCAGCAGCTTGGCTGATACACCATATGAAAAACTGTTTTTT. Residues: CASSLADTPYEKLFF. J is TRBJ1-4 and V is TRBV5-4; D is ambiguous. Trimming left V 0 bases short and J 6 bases short, with 12 bases between. CDR3 length: 15 amino acids. Germline CDR1 SGHNT, CDR2 YYREEE (reference sequence).

The V call is TRBV7-3, the J call TRBJ1-1; D is unclear. The germline CDR1 and CDR2 sequences are SGHTA and FQGTGA. The V and J ends lost 6 bases and 0 bases respectively, with 17 bases between them. The CDR3 sequence is 16 residues long. CDR3 nucleotides: TGTGCCAGCAGACCCCGTTACGGAGCTATGAACACTGAAGCTTTCTTT. This gives the protein CASRPRYGAMNTEAFF.

The chain carries TRBV3-1 (or the pseudogene TRBV3-2) and TRBJ1-4; 10 bases align to TRBD1. The CDR3 consists of 18 residues. Germline-derived CDR1 and CDR2 are LGHDT and YNNKEL (reference sequence). The V gene end was trimmed by 4 bases and the J gene end by 2 bases; junction bases not matched to a gene: 10. This CDR3 reads CASSRTGGIVKTNEKLFF. CDR3 DNA: TGTGCCAGCAGCCGGACAGGGGGTATAGTGAAGACTAATGAAAAACTGTTTTTT.

This clone is a singleton in its sample. The chain combines TRBV19 with TRBJ1-1; TRBD1 agrees at 10 bases. Losses at the gene ends were 2 bases for V and 4 bases for J; bases not matched to a gene: 7. This CDR3 has 16 residues. Germline assignment: CDR1 LNHDA and CDR2 SQIVND (reference sequence). The CDR3 bases are TGTGCCAGTAGTATACTGACAGGGGGCCTGGGCACTGAAGCTTTCTTT. Encoded protein: CASSILTGGLGTEAFF.

The chain recombines TRBV19 with TRBJ1-5; TRBD1 is a possible D gene (5 bases). The germline gives CDR1 LNHDA, CDR2 SQIVND (reference sequence). The V end lost 1 base, the J end lost 3 bases, and 13 bases lay between the germline ends. The CDR3 length is 16 residues. The CDR3 bases are TGTGCCAGTAGTATAGTTGGGCAGGGTAACAATCAGCCCCAGCATTTT. Amino acid sequence: CASSIVGQGNNQPQHF.

The V call is TRBV5-6, the J call TRBJ2-4; 11 bases agree with TRBD2. V lost 0 bases, J lost 1 base, and 6 bases stayed unmatched. The CDR3 extends over 18 amino acids. Per the germline V gene, CDR1 is SGHDT and CDR2 is YYEEEE. For the CDR3, the DNA is TGTGCCAGCAGCTTGGGGTCTAGCGGGGGGCTGGCCAAAAACATTCAGTACTTC. It translates to CASSLGSSGGLAKNIQYF.

The V call is TRBV28, the J call TRBJ2-7; 9 bases are a match to TRBD1. The CDR3 consists of 17 residues. Germline trimming cut 5 bases from V and 7 bases from J; bases unmatched to any gene: 18. Looked up from germline, CDR1 is MDHEN and CDR2 is SYDVKM. CDR3 amino acids: CASSPVVGQGSMGEQYF. The CDR3 nucleotides are TGTGCCAGCAGTCCAGTCGTGGGACAGGGATCTATGGGTGAGCAGTACTTC.

The CDR3 loop reads CASRTGQLFYGYTF. The CDR3 DNA reads as TGTGCCAGCAGGACCGGACAGTTATTCTATGGCTACACCTTC. V usage is TRBV6-5 and J usage is TRBJ1-2; D is possibly TRBD1 (6 bases). Trimming cost V 6 bases and J 4 bases, with 15 bases left between them. The CDR3 contains 14 residues. Looked up from germline, CDR1 is MNHEY and CDR2 is SVGAGI.

This sequence joins TRBV5-5 and TRBJ1-6; D may be TRBD1 (5 bases). V was clipped by 0 bases and J by 7 bases, with 14 bases between them. Germline V CDR1 and CDR2: SGHKS, YYEKEE (reference sequence). This CDR3 spans 16 amino acids. The CDR3 nucleotides are TGTGCCAGCAGCTTGGACTCGCAAAACAGGAATTCACCCCTCCACTTT. Translating it yields CASSLDSQNRNSPLHF.

The chain is built from TRBV12-3 or TRBV12-4 and TRBJ2-4; D may be TRBD2 (5 bases). The CDR3 loop spans 13 amino acids. Trimming took 5 bases from V and 15 from J, leaving 20 bases between them. CDR3: CASSPRGAVARYF. DNA for the CDR3: TGTGCCAGCAGTCCTCGCGGCGCGGTAGCGCGGTACTTC.

This clone turned up a few times. The V and J genes are TRBV5-1 and TRBJ2-2; TRBD1 matches 9 bases. Trimming cost V 6 bases and J 2 bases; bases outside gene matches: 5. The CDR3 has 15 residues. The germline V gene encodes CDR1 SGHRS and CDR2 YFSETQ. The CDR3 reads CASTRTGDNTGELFF. CDR3 in DNA: TGCGCCAGCACAAGGACAGGGGACAACACCGGGGAGCTGTTTTTT.

The V call is TRBV5-6, the J call TRBJ2-3, with a tentative D call TRBD2 (5 bases). This CDR3 is 15 amino acids long. Germline CDR1 reads SGHDT; CDR2 reads YYEEEE. V was shortened by 8 bases and J by 3 bases, with 19 bases between the two germline ends. As DNA, the CDR3 is TGTGCCAGTATCGAACATGGAGAGGGTACAGATACGCAGTATTTT. It specifies CASIEHGEGTDTQYF.

The chain joins TRBV19 to TRBJ2-3; D gene uncertain. Per germline, CDR1 LNHDA and CDR2 SQIVND (reference sequence). The V and J ends lost 3 bases and 1 base respectively, with 5 bases between them. The CDR3 is made up of 13 amino acids. The CDR3 here is CASSMGGTDTQYF. The CDR3 bases are TGTGCCAGTAGTATGGGCGGCACAGATACGCAGTATTTT.

The chain uses TRBV4-1 and TRBJ1-1; D gene ambiguous. Germline V gene sequence: CDR1 MGHRA, CDR2 YSYEKL. This CDR3 spans 13 amino acids. V lost 1 base and J 4 bases, leaving 7 bases between the germline ends. This CDR3 is CASSQGHSTEAFF. CDR3 nucleotide sequence: TGCGCCAGCAGCCAAGGACACTCCACTGAAGCTTTCTTT.

V gene TRBV5-1 combines with J gene TRBJ2-7; D call uncertain. V lost 0 bases to trimming and J lost 3 bases, with 13 bases between them. Looked up from germline, CDR1 is SGHRS and CDR2 is YFSETQ. The CDR3 has 15 amino acids. In DNA form, the CDR3 reads TGCGCCAGCAGCTTGGACAGCCCCGTCGGCTACGAGCAGTACTTC. Amino acids: CASSLDSPVGYEQYF.